The rows below give T cell receptor beta chains drawn from one sample of a study of T cell clonotyping in hematopoietic cell transplantation. Generated by immunoSEQ multiplex PCR, the TCRdb table keeps only in-frame clones and is missing some. The sample yields tens of thousands of clones, just over 85% seen once. The sequencing here drew on peripheral blood mononuclear cells, taken before stem cell transplant. Receptor source: a man in his sixties with biphenotypic leukemia. Some clones in this sample may be carry-over from other donors' samples. Both conserved end residues are part of each CDR3. D genes are given only for firm matches. Clone size is given for some rows only: seen once, a few or many times, or a class if the clone is expanded.

V gene	D gene	clone size	J gene	CDR3 DNA	CDR3 protein
TRBV7-9	TRBD2	.	TRBJ2-2	TGTGCCAGCAGCTTAGCTAGCGGGACCGGGGAGCTGTTTTTT	CASSLASGTGELFF
TRBV30	.	once	TRBJ1-2	TGTGCCTGGCCTCTTCCTCTCGGTTCCTTACCCTATGGCTACACCTTC	CAWPLPLGSLPYGYTF
TRBV10-3	.	once	TRBJ1-3	TGTGCCATCAGTGATTCGGCCAACTCTACCTCTGGAAACACCATATATTTT	CAISDSANSTSGNTIYF
TRBV7-8	TRBD2	.	TRBJ2-7	TGTGCCAGCAGCTTAGGGGGCGGGAGGGCCTACGAGCAGTACTTC	CASSLGGGRAYEQYF
TRBV9	TRBD2	.	TRBJ2-7	TGTGCCAGCAGCGTAGAGCAGTCAGCGGGAGGGCAGTACTTC	CASSVEQSAGGQYF
TRBV5-1	.	.	TRBJ1-2	TGCGCCAGCAGCTCCGCCAGCTCCCGTGGGGGCTCTGGCTACACCTTC	CASSSASSRGGSGYTF
TRBV11-2	TRBD1	.	TRBJ2-7	TGTGCCAGCAGCTTATCAGGGACAGGGAACCCTACGTACTTC	CASSLSGTGNPTYF
TRBV7-9	.	.	TRBJ2-2	TGTGCCAGCGCACAGGGAGTAGCCGGGGAGCTGTTTTTT	CASAQGVAGELFF
TRBV18	.	few	TRBJ2-2	TGTGCCAGCTCACTCTCCAGGGGCAACACCGGGGAGCTGTTTTTT	CASSLSRGNTGELFF
TRBV9	TRBD1	.	TRBJ1-2	TGTGCCAGCAGCGCTGCCGAGACAGGGTATGGCTACACCTTC	CASSAAETGYGYTF
TRBV2	TRBD1	.	TRBJ2-5	TGTGCCAGCATGGGGCGGGCGGGACAGGGGGTTCAAGAGACCCAGTACTTC	CASMGRAGQGVQETQYF
TRBV25-1	TRBD1	.	TRBJ2-1	TGTGCCAGCAGTGAGATAGGGGGCGCCTACAATGAGCAGTTCTTC	CASSEIGGAYNEQFF
TRBV27	TRBD1	.	TRBJ1-4	TGTGCCAGCAGCCGGGACAGGGACTCTGAAAAACTGTTTTTT	CASSRDRDSEKLFF
TRBV28	TRBD2	.	TRBJ2-1	TGTGCCAGTCGACCTACTAGCGGGGTTTACAATGAGCAGTTCTTC	CASRPTSGVYNEQFF
TRBV19	.	.	TRBJ2-5	TGTGCCAGTAGTATAGTTTCCCAAGAGACCCAGTACTTC	CASSIVSQETQYF
TRBV28	.	.	TRBJ1-5	TGTGCCAGCAGTCTCAGACAAACTTGGGAAAGTTCCAATCAGCCCCAGCATTTT	CASSLRQTWESSNQPQHF
TRBV7-9	.	.	TRBJ1-1	TGTGCCAGCACCATGTCCTCTGAAGCTTTCTTT	CASTMSSEAFF
TRBV30	TRBD1	few	TRBJ2-7	TGTGCCTGGAGTCCGAGGACAGGGACCTACGAGCAGTACTTC	CAWSPRTGTYEQYF
TRBV30	TRBD1	.	TRBJ2-7	TGTGCCTGCGACAGGGGTAATTACGAGCAGTACTTC	CACDRGNYEQYF
TRBV4-3	.	once	TRBJ2-2	TGCGCCAGCAGCCCCTCCGGCACAGGGTTTACCGGGGAGCTGTTTTTT	CASSPSGTGFTGELFF
TRBV7-3	.	.	TRBJ2-2	TGTGCCAGCAGCCCCCAGTGGGGCTTAAGCACCGGGGAGCTGTTTTTT	CASSPQWGLSTGELFF
TRBV29-1	TRBD2	.	TRBJ2-7	TGCAGCGTTGACACCGGGAGGGCCTACGAGCAGTACTTC	CSVDTGRAYEQYF
TRBV25-1	.	.	TRBJ2-1	TGTGCCAGCAGCGACTGGGACGGGAGCTCCTACAATGAGCAGTTCTTC	CASSDWDGSSYNEQFF
TRBV5-1	TRBD2	.	TRBJ2-7	TGCGCCAGCAGCTTGTCAAAGCGGGATACCTACGAGCAGTACTTC	CASSLSKRDTYEQYF
TRBV9	.	.	TRBJ1-3	TGTGCCAGCAGCGTAGAACCATCCTCTGGAAACACCATATATTTT	CASSVEPSSGNTIYF
TRBV27	.	.	TRBJ2-2	TGTGCCAGCAGTTTATCGATGTCAGGGGAGCTGTTTTTT	CASSLSMSGELFF
TRBV7-2	.	few	TRBJ2-2	TGTGCCAGCAGCCTACCCACCAGGGCACTATTCGGGGAGCTGTTTTTT	CASSLPTRALFGELFF
TRBV9	.	.	TRBJ1-5	TGTGCCAGCAGCCCCCAATCCAGGGCCAAACAGCCCCAGCATTTT	CASSPQSRAKQPQHF
TRBV7-3	.	.	TRBJ2-5	TGTGCCAGCAGCCCCGGGGCCAGCCAAGAGACCCAGTACTTC	CASSPGASQETQYF
TRBV9	.	.	TRBJ2-1	TGTGCCAGCAGCGTAGACACGGTCGCTTACAATGAGCAGTTCTTC	CASSVDTVAYNEQFF
TRBV6-5	TRBD1	.	TRBJ1-2	TGTGCCAGCAGTAACTTCTTACAGGGGGCGGGCTATGGCTACACCTTC	CASSNFLQGAGYGYTF
TRBV11-3	.	.	TRBJ1-5	TGTGCCAGCAGCTTAGATCCATCTTGGAGCAATCAGCCCCAGCATTTT	CASSLDPSWSNQPQHF
TRBV25-1	.	.	TRBJ1-5	TGTGCCAGCAGTAAACCGGGACAAACGATACCTCAGCCCCAGCATTTT	CASSKPGQTIPQPQHF
TRBV9	.	.	TRBJ1-4	TGTGCCAGCAGCGTAGTGGGGGGGCGCGGTGAAAAACTGTTTTTT	CASSVVGGRGEKLFF
TRBV6-1	TRBD1	.	TRBJ1-2	TGTGCCAGCAGTCCACAGGGGGACTATGGCTACACCTTC	CASSPQGDYGYTF
TRBV27	TRBD2	.	TRBJ2-1	TGTGCCAGCAGCGACATGGGGACTAGCGTCAATGAGCAGTTCTTC	CASSDMGTSVNEQFF
TRBV14	.	.	TRBJ1-2	TGTGCCAGCAGCCAAGCCGGGGTATATGGCTACACCTTC	CASSQAGVYGYTF
TRBV5-1	TRBD1	.	TRBJ2-7	TGCGCCAGCAGCGACAGGGCTAGCTACGAGCAGTACTTC	CASSDRASYEQYF
TRBV28	.	.	TRBJ1-5	TGTGCCAGCAGGTGGGGGGGACCCAATCAGCCCCAGCATTTT	CASRWGGPNQPQHF
TRBV5-6	.	.	TRBJ2-7	TGTGCCAGCAGCTTGTTGGGGCCGAGCTACGAGCAGTACTTC	CASSLLGPSYEQYF
TRBV21-1	.	once	TRBJ2-7	TGTGCCAGCAGCAAAAGGCTCCGGGACAGCTCCTACGAGCAGTACTTC	CASSKRLRDSSYEQYF
TRBV27	.	.	TRBJ1-1	TGTGCCAGCAGCGCGACCCCGTTGAGTTACACTGAAGCTTTCTTT	CASSATPLSYTEAFF
TRBV5-1	.	.	TRBJ2-7	TGCGCCAGCAGCAACGGGCCCCGGGACGAGCAGTACTTC	CASSNGPRDEQYF
TRBV11-2	.	.	TRBJ2-6	TGTGCCAGCAGCCCCGGGACCGGGAACTCTGGGGCCAACGTCCTGACTTTC	CASSPGTGNSGANVLTF
TRBV19	.	.	TRBJ2-3	TGTGCCAGTAGTATGGCGGTCGACACAGATACGCAGTATTTT	CASSMAVDTDTQYF
TRBV11-2	.	.	TRBJ2-3	TGTGCCAGCAGCTTGACAGCATGGGGCACAGATACGCAGTATTTT	CASSLTAWGTDTQYF
TRBV10-3	.	.	TRBJ1-2	TGTGCCATCAGTGAGTATCTCCAGGGCGACGGCTACACCTTC	CAISEYLQGDGYTF
TRBV4-3	.	.	TRBJ1-2	TGCGCCAGCAGCCAGGGGGGTCCTACCTATGGCTACACCTTC	CASSQGGPTYGYTF